This TCR beta chain stems from a study of cytomegalovirus exposure and HLA in healthy donors. V was clipped by 1 base and J by 1 base; unmatched bases: 2. Germline CDR1 and CDR2: LNHDA and SQIVND (reference sequence). This CDR3 region has 16 residues. The primer mix had 60 Vbeta and 13 Jbeta primers. TCRdb's copy holds only in-frame clones and misses some; the assay was immunoSEQ multiplex PCR. Of fewer than 250,000 clones in the sample, about 83% were seen once. V is TRBV19 and J is TRBJ2-5; 11 nucleotides align to TRBD2. The origin of this receptor is a man between 35 and 55 years old in good health and CMV-seronegative. What was sequenced was PBMCs. CDR3 in DNA: TGTGCCAGTAGTATAGGCACTAGCGGGGGCCAAGAGACCCAGTACTTC. This sequence encodes CASSIGTSGGQETQYF.